The clone carrying this TCR beta chain showed up just a few times. Antigen: not known. This specimen comes from a study of T-cell memory formation after mild COVID-19. Study as a whole: TCR clusters were largely donor specific.

Study-wide results and limits: Clones contracting day 15 to 85 were balanced CD4/CD8; later expanders leaned CD4+. There were some responding clones in pre-infection memory, which suggested that cross-reactive memory had joined.

Between the trimmed V and J ends, which lost 4 bases and 0 bases, there was a span of 4 bases. Germline-derived CDR1 and CDR2 are SGHNT and YYREEE (reference sequence). The CDR3 length is 12 residues. TCRdb passed the 5' RACE reads through MiXCR, listing each CDR3 protein once. The table lists around 200,000 distinct CDR3 sequences, around 25% of them singletons. The TCR sequence derives from an adult woman who had mild COVID-19 (a few samples of this study predate the infection). Cell type and time point are not known. Source material: PBMCs or a T cell subset sorted from them (not recorded which). J is TRBJ2-5 and V is TRBV5-4; unclear D gene. CDR3 residues: CASSRYQETQYF. CDR3 sequence (DNA): TGTGCCAGCAGCCGCTACCAAGAGACCCAGTACTTC.